The clone carrying this T cell receptor beta chain was seen a handful of times. Its antigen remains unidentified. Primers for the PCR totalled 60 Vbeta and 13 Jbeta. Here immunoSEQ multiplex PCR was the method, and the copy in TCRdb shows in-frame clones only, minus some. The sample consists of about 130,000 clones, more than 75% of them appearing once. With 4 bases clipped from V and 7 bases from J, the junction kept 8 bases outside the gene matches. The CDR3 spans 15 residues. Per the germline V gene, CDR1 is LNHDA and CDR2 is SQIVND (reference sequence). This record comes from a study of cytomegalovirus exposure and HLA in healthy donors. Study-level background: Among over 300 genotyped donors, 80% to 90% fell in the Caucasian-associated ancestry cluster. Study conclusions and caveats: Later on, analysis showed that most CMV-associated TCR beta chains appeared to be HLA-restricted. In an earlier analysis, about 87% or about 30%: the productive usage of most TCR beta V segments.

The sequencing input was PBMCs. This receptor was identified in a woman aged 45-65 years in good health and CMV-seropositive. The rearrangement uses TRBV19 and TRBJ1-4; the match to TRBD1 covers 8 bases. The CDR3 nucleotides read TGTGCCAGTAGTACGCGAACAGGGGGGCCTGAAAAACTGTTTTTT. This gives the protein CASSTRTGGPEKLFF. The full variable domain, with the rest looked up from reference TRBV19 and TRBJ1-4, is DGGITQSPKYLFRKEGQNVTLSCEQNLNHDAMYWYRQDPGQGLRLIYYSQIVNDFQKGDIAEGYSVSREKKESFPLTVTSAQKNPTAFYLCASSTRTGGPEKLFFGSGTQLSVL.